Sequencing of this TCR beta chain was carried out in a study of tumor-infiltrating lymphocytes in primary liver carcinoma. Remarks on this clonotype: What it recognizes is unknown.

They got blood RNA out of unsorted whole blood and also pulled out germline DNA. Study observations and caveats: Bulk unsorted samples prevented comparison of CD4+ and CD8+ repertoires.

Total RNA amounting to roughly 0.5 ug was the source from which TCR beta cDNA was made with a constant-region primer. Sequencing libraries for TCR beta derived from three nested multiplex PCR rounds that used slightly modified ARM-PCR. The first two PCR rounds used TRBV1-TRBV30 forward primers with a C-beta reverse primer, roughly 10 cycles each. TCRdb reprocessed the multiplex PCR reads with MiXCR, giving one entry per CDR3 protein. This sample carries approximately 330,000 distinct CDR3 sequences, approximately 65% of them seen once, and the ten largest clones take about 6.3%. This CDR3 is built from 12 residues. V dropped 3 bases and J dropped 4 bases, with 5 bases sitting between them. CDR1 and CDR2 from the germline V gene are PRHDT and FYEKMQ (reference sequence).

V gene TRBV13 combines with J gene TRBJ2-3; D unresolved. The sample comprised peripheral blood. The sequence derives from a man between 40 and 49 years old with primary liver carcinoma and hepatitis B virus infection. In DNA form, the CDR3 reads TGTGCCAGCAGCTTTCGTTCAGATACGCAGTATTTT. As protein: CASSFRSDTQYF.